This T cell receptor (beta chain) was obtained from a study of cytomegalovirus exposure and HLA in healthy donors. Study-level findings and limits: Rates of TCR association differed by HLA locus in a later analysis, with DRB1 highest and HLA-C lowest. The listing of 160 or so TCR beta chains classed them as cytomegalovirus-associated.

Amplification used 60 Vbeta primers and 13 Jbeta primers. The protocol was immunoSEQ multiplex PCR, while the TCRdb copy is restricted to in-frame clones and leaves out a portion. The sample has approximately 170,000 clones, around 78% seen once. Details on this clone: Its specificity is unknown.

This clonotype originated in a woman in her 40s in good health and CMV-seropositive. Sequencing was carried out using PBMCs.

In DNA, the CDR3 is TGTGCCACCAGCAGGGACAGGGCTGCGGAGACCCAGTACTTC. Its translation is CATSRDRAAETQYF. This sequence joins TRBV15 and TRBJ2-5, with TRBD1 matching 8 bases. Trimming removed 3 bases from V and 5 bases from J; junction bases left unmatched: 5. This CDR3 is built from 14 residues. The germline V gene has CDR1 LNHNV and CDR2 YYDKDF (reference sequence).